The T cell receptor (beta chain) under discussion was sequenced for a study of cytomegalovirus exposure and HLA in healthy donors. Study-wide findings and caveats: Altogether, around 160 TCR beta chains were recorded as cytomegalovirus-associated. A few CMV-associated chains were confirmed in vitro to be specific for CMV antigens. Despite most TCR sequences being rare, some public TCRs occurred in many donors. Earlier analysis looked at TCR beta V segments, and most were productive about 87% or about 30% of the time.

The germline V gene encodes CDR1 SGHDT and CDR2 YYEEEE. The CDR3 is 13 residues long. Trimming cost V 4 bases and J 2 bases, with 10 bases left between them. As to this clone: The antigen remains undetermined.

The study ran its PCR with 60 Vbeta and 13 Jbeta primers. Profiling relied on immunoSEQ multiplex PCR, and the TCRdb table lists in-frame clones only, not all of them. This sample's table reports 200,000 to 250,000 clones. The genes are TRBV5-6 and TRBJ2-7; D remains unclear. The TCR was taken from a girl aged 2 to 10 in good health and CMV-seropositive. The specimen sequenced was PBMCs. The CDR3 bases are TGTGCCAGCAGCAACCTTACAGCCTACGAGCAGTACTTC. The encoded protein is CASSNLTAYEQYF.